The 16 T cell receptor beta chains listed next were all sequenced from one sample in a study of blood T cell repertoires in COVID-19. The data were produced by immunoSEQ multiplex PCR, yet TCRdb's version contains in-frame clones alone and is incomplete. The sample includes some 300,000 clones, about 91% seen only once; the top ten take more than 6.5%. The sample was peripheral blood. Source of these receptors: a woman aged 25 to 39 who had recovered from COVID-19.

This chain links TRBV12-3 or TRBV12-4 with TRBJ2-1, with TRBD1 identical over 9 bases. V dropped 10 bases and J dropped 15; count of bases not matched to a gene: 10. There are 11 residues in the CDR3. The CDR3 DNA reads TGTGCCATCAGCCGAACAGGGGGCAGGTTCTTC. The encoded protein is CAISRTGGRFF.

This chain links TRBV20-1 with TRBJ1-5; D may be TRBD1 (6 bases). V was pared by 3 bases and J by 4 bases, with 22 bases between. This CDR3 spans 17 amino acids. The germline CDR1 and CDR2 sequences are DFQATT and SNEGSKA (reference sequence). CDR3: CSASLPSSVQGNQPQHF. CDR3 sequence (DNA): TGCAGTGCTAGTCTCCCCTCGTCGGTACAGGGTAATCAGCCCCAGCATTTT.

This chain's CDR3 is CASSPGWNTEAFF. DNA for the CDR3: TGCGCCAGCAGCCCGGGGTGGAACACTGAAGCTTTCTTT. V gene TRBV5-1 combines with J gene TRBJ1-1; no firm D call. Per the germline V gene, CDR1 is SGHRS and CDR2 is YFSETQ. The CDR3 runs to 13 residues. Trimming cost V 4 bases and J 1 base, with 8 bases left between them.

Remarks on this clone: In the same sample, other DNA sequences code for this CDR3. The J gene is TRBJ2-7, the V gene TRBV28; a possible D gene is TRBD1 (6 bases). V was clipped by 6 bases and J by 4 bases, with 13 bases between them. Germline CDR1 MDHEN, CDR2 SYDVKM. The CDR3 spans 13 residues. In nucleotides, the CDR3 is TGTGCCAGCAGCTTACCAGGGACATACGAGCAGTACTTC. Translated, it gives CASSLPGTYEQYF.

V gene TRBV3-1 (or the pseudogene TRBV3-2) combines with J gene TRBJ2-1; perhaps TRBD2 as D (6 bases). Germline V lookup: CDR1 LGHDT, CDR2 YNNKEL (reference sequence). Trimming took 3 bases from V and 6 from J, leaving 9 bases between them. The CDR3 covers 13 residues. The CDR3 DNA reads TGTGCCAGCAGCCATTTGACTAGCAATGAGCAGTTCTTC. Amino acid sequence: CASSHLTSNEQFF.

The V and J genes are TRBV10-3 and TRBJ2-5; 11 bases are a match to TRBD1. J was trimmed by 5 bases and V by 0 bases; bases with no gene match: 8. The CDR3 contains 17 residues. Germline lookup yields CDR1 ENHRY and CDR2 SYGVKD. CDR3 coding DNA: TGTGCCATCAGTGAGTCGTCCAGGACAGGGGGCGACGAGACCCAGTACTTC. It translates to CAISESSRTGGDETQYF.

With respect to this clone: The same CDR3 also results from other DNA sequences found in this sample. CDR3 DNA: TGTGCCAGCAGTTTGACAGGGGGCACCGGGGAGCTGTTTTTT. This encodes CASSLTGGTGELFF. V and J are TRBV28 and TRBJ2-2; 9 bases are a match to TRBD1. CDR3 length: 14 residues. CDR1 MDHEN and CDR2 SYDVKM come from the germline V gene. V lost 3 bases, J lost 4 bases, and 0 bases stayed unmatched.

This chain connects TRBV11-2 to TRBJ2-7; no firm D call. Trimming shortened V by 4 bases and J by 3 bases, and 10 bases separated the two germline ends. CDR1 and CDR2 from the germline V gene are SGHAT and FQNNGV. This CDR3 spans 13 amino acids. The CDR3 loop is CASSSPTYYEQYF. The CDR3 nucleotides read TGTGCCAGCAGCTCACCTACCTACTACGAGCAGTACTTC.

This chain uses TRBV7-3 with TRBJ2-7; maybe TRBD1 (5 bases). V was trimmed by 4 bases and J by 7 bases, leaving 11 bases between them. There are 12 residues in the CDR3. CDR1 is SGHTA and CDR2 is FQGTGA in the germline V gene. The CDR3 DNA follows: TGTGCCAGCAGCTCTACAGGAAGGGAGCAGTACTTC. Translating it yields CASSSTGREQYF. Variable domain in full (rest from reference TRBV7-3 and TRBJ2-7): GAGVSQTPSNKVTEKGKYVELRCDPISGHTALYWYRQSLGQGPEFLIYFQGTGAADDSGLPNDRFFAVRPEGSVSTLKIQRTERGDSAVYLCASSSTGREQYFGPGTRLTVT.

The chain combines TRBV28 with TRBJ1-2; TRBD1 matches at 8 bases. After removal of 5 bases from V and 6 bases from J, the junction contained 8 bases not matched to a gene. CDR1 is MDHEN and CDR2 is SYDVKM in the germline V gene. This CDR3 spans 14 amino acids. CDR3 amino acids: CASSPTGGVDGYTF. DNA of the CDR3: TGTGCCAGCAGTCCCACAGGGGGAGTAGATGGCTACACCTTC.

The chain combines TRBV9 with TRBJ2-1; D is unclear. The germline CDR1 and CDR2 sequences are SGDLS and YYNGEE. V dropped 4 bases and J dropped 7 bases, with 12 bases sitting between them. The CDR3 length is 13 residues. The CDR3 DNA reads TGTGCCAGCAGCCCATGGGCCCGGAATGAGCAGTTCTTC. Protein sequence: CASSPWARNEQFF.

This clone was counted a few times. V and J are TRBV9 and TRBJ1-4; D perhaps matches TRBD1 (5 bases). V was pared by 3 bases and J by 0 bases, with 12 bases between. Germline V lookup: CDR1 SGDLS, CDR2 YYNGEE. The CDR3 runs to 16 residues. The CDR3 spells CASSAYDSATNEKLFF. CDR3 bases: TGTGCCAGCAGCGCGTACGACAGTGCAACTAATGAAAAACTGTTTTTT.

The chain has TRBV4-1 and TRBJ2-2; a weak D match, TRBD1 (6 bases). The ends were cut back, 0 bases at V and 6 bases at J, with 11 bases in the middle. In germline, CDR1 is MGHRA, CDR2 YSYEKL. The CDR3 sequence is 15 residues long. CDR3 protein: CASSQETGKSGELFF. The CDR3 DNA reads TGCGCCAGCAGCCAAGAAACAGGGAAGTCCGGGGAGCTGTTTTTT.

The chain couples TRBV9 to TRBJ2-7, with D tentatively TRBD2 (5 bases). Germline V CDR1 and CDR2: SGDLS, YYNGEE. V lost 4 bases and J 3 bases, leaving 20 bases between the germline ends. CDR3 size: 16 residues. The CDR3 bases are TGTGCCAGCAGCCGTCGGGGTGGGTCAGAGGACTACGAGCAGTACTTC. As protein: CASSRRGGSEDYEQYF.

The V and J genes are TRBV5-4 and TRBJ2-5, with 8 bases fitting TRBD2. Per germline, CDR1 SGHNT and CDR2 YYREEE (reference sequence). The V and J ends lost 4 bases and 7 bases, in that order; junction bases with no gene match: 18. The CDR3 covers 17 residues. The CDR3 DNA reads TGTGCCAGCAGCCTTCGGGGCGGGGGGTTAATCAGAGGGACCCAGTACTTC. Amino acids: CASSLRGGGLIRGTQYF.

The count of this clone is one. This sequence joins TRBV5-8 and TRBJ2-2, with D uncertain. From germline, CDR1 is SGHTS and CDR2 YDEGEE. Deletions cut 6 bases from V and 7 bases from J, with 19 bases between. There are 15 residues in the CDR3. As DNA, the CDR3 is TGTGCCAGCAACCCCCAGGCCCTCCTTAACGGGGAGCTGTTTTTT. It is translated as CASNPQALLNGELFF.